This T cell receptor (beta chain) originates from a study of control samples from healthy donors and cancer patients. This clone showed up just once. Looked up from germline, CDR1 is SGHTA and CDR2 is FQGNSA. V lost 3 bases and J 6 bases, leaving 17 bases between the germline ends. CDR3 length equals 15 residues. Sequencing was performed with immunoSEQ multiplex PCR; in TCRdb, only in-frame clones are kept and a portion is missing. The table shows 150,000 to 200,000 clones, with about 90% occurring only once. The chain carries TRBV7-2 and TRBJ2-5; D is possibly TRBD2 (6 bases). The sample comprised blood. The clonotype originates from a man aged 30 to 39 in good health. The CDR3 nucleotides are TGTGCCAGCAGCTTCGCCGGGGGATCTATAAAGACCCAGTACTTC. Translated: CASSFAGGSIKTQYF.